This T cell receptor beta chain was observed in a study of Graves' ophthalmopathy and Graves' hyperthyroidism. General study findings and limits: With around 88% sensitivity and 81.08% specificity, a 13-signature model separated ophthalmopathy from stable hyperthyroidism. Detected in blood as well were most expanded thyroid clonotypes with frequency above 0.001.

Isolation of PBMCs was performed using over 9.5 ml of fresh peripheral blood. Amplification targeted the TCR beta CDR3 regions, with RNA transcripts as the source material. The authors performed first-round RT-PCR with HTBI primers and then a second-round multiplex PCR. MiXCR, applied by TCRdb to the multiplex PCR reads, yields one record per CDR3 protein. This table holds under 250,000 distinct CDR3 sequences, approximately 28% found once. This clonotype came up many times. What it binds is not known. CDR1 is GTSNPN, CDR2 SVGIG, per germline (reference sequence). Trimming at V came to 2 bases and at J to 5 bases, leaving 10 bases not matched to a gene. This CDR3 comprises 17 residues.

The source of this sequence is a man over 45 with Graves' ophthalmopathy. The sample taken for sequencing was peripheral blood. The chain joins TRBV30 to TRBJ2-2; 11 bases are a match to TRBD2. CDR3 region: CAWSRLAGGRRTGELFF. The DNA for the CDR3 is TGTGCCTGGAGTAGGCTAGCGGGAGGCCGGCGGACCGGGGAGCTGTTTTTT.